This TCR beta chain was observed in a study of CD8+ T cells in alopecia areata. General study points: Sequencing of scalp samples also includes resident alphabeta T cells from normal skin.

This CDR3 region has 14 residues. Trimming removed 4 bases from V and 1 base from J; junction bases left unmatched: 5. The germline V gene encodes CDR1 SGDLS and CDR2 YYNGEE. cDNA reverse transcribed from extracted RNA served as the sequencing template. Sequencing was performed with immunoSEQ multiplex PCR; in TCRdb, only in-frame clones are kept and a portion is missing. The data show 150,000 or so clones, 87% seen once. A remark on this clone: Antigen specificity is unknown.

The clonotype was recovered from a human donor with alopecia areata. Sequences were derived from CD8+ T cells sorted from blood, sampled at week 0. The chain is built from TRBV9 and TRBJ2-7; TRBD1 aligns across 7 bases. CDR3 coding DNA: TGTGCCAGCAGCCCTCGACAGGGTTCCTACGAGCAGTACTTC. It yields the protein CASSPRQGSYEQYF.